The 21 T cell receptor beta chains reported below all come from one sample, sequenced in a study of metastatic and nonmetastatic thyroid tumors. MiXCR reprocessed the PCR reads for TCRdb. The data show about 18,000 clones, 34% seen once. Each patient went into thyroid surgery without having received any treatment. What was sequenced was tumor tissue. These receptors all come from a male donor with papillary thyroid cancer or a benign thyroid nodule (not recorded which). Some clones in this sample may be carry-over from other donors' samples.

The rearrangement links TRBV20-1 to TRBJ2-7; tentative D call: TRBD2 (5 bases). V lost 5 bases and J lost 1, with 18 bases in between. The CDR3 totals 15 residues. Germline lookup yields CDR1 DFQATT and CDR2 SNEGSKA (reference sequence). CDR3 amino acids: CSAFPERAGSYEQYF. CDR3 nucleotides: TGCAGTGCTTTCCCGGAGAGGGCCGGATCCTACGAGCAGTACTTC.

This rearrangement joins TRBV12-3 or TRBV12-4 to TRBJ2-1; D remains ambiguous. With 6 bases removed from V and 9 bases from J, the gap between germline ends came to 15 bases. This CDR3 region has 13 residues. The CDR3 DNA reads TGTGCCAGCAGCTTCAGCGCGAACATTGAGCAGTTCTTC. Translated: CASSFSANIEQFF.

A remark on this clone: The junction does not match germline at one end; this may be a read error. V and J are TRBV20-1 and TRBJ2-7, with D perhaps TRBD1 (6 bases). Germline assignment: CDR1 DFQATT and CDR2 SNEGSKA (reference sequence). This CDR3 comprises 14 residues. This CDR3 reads CSATVQGSSYELYF. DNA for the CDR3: TGCAGTGCGACGGTACAGGGCAGTAGCTACGAGCTGTACTTC.

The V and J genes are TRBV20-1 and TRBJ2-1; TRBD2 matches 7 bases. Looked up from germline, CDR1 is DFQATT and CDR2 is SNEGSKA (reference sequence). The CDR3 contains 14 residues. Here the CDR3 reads CRAPWRGSYNEQFF. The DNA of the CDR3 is TGCAGAGCTCCCTGGCGGGGGTCCTACAATGAGCAGTTCTTC.

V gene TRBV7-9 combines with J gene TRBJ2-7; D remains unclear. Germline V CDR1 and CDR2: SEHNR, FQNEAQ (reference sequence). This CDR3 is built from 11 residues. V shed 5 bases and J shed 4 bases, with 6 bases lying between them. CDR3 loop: CASSDAYEQYF. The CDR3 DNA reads TGTGCCAGCAGCGACGCTTACGAGCAGTACTTC.

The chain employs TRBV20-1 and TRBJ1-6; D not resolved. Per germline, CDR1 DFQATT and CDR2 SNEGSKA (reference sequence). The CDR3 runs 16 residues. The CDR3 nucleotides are TGCTTTGCTAGAGAATCCGGCCGACTGAGTAATTCACCCCTCCACTTT. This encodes CFARESGRLSNSPLHF.

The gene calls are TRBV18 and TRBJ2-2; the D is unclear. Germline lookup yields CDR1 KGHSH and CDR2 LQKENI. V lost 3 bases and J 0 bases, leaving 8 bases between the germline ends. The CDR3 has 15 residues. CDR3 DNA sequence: TGTGCCAGCTCACCGGACGGAGCGAACACCGGGGAGCTGTTTTTT. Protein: CASSPDGANTGELFF.

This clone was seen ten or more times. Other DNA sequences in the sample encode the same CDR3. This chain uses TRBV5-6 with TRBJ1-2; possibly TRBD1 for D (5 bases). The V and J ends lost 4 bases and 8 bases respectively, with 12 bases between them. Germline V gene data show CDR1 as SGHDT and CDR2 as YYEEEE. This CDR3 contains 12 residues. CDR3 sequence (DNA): TGTGCCAGCAGCCCGTGGGCAGGGGGCTACACCTTC. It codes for CASSPWAGGYTF.

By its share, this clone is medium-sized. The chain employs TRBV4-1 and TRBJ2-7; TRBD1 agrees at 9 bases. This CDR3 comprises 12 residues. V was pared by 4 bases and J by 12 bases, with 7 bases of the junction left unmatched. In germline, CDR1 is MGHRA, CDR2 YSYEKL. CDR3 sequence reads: CASSPGQGSWYF. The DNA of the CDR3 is TGCGCCAGCAGCCCGGGACAGGGTTCGTGGTACTTC.

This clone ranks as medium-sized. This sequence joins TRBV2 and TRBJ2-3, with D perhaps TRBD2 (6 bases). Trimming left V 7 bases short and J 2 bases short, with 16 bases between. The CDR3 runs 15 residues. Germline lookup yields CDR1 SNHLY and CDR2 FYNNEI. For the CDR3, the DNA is TGTGCCAGCACACGGGAGTATCGGAACACAGATACGCAGTATTTT. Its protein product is CASTREYRNTDTQYF.

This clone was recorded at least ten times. The DNA of the CDR3 is TGTGCCAGCAGTCGAAAACACGGGCTTAACACTGAAGCTTTCTTT. This translates into CASSRKHGLNTEAFF. V and J are TRBV27 and TRBJ1-1, with D unclear. Germline V gene sequence: CDR1 MNHEY, CDR2 SMNVEV (reference sequence). Between the trimmed V and J ends, which lost 5 bases and 2 bases, there was a span of 15 bases. This CDR3 is 15 amino acids long.

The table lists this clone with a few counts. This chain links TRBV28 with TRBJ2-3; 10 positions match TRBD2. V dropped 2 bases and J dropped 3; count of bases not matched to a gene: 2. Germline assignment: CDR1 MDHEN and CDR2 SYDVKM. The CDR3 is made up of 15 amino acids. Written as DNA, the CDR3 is TGTGCCAGCAGTTTAGATAGCGGGGGGACAGATACGCAGTATTTT. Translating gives CASSLDSGGTDTQYF.

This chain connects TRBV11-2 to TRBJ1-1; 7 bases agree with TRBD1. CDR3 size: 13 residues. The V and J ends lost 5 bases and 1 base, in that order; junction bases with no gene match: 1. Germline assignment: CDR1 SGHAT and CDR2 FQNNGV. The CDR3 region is CASSRQGNTEAFF. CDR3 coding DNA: TGTGCCAGCAGCCGACAGGGGAACACTGAAGCTTTCTTT. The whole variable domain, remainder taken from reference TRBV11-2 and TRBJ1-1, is EAGVAQSPRYKIIEKRQSVAFWCNPISGHATLYWYQQILGQGPKLLIQFQNNGVVDDSQLPKDRFSAERLKGVDSTLKIQPAKLEDSAVYLCASSRQGNTEAFFGQGTRLTVV.

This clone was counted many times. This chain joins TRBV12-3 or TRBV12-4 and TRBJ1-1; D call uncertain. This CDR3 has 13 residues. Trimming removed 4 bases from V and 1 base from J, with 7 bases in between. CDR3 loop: CASSSWGNTEAFF. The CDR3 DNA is TGTGCCAGCAGTTCCTGGGGGAACACTGAAGCTTTCTTT.

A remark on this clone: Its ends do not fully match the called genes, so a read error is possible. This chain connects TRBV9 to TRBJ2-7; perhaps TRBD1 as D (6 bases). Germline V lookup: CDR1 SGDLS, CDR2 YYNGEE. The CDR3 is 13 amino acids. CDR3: CASSVEPGVWQYF. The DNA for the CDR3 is TGTGCCAGTAGCGTAGAGCCAGGGGTCTGGCAGTACTTC. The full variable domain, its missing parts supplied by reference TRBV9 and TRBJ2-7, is DSGVTQTPKHLITATGQRVTLRCSPRSGDLSVYWYQQSLDQGLQFLIQYYNGEERAKGNILERFSAQQFPDLHSELNLSSLELGDSALYFCASSVEPGVWQYFGPGTRLTVT.

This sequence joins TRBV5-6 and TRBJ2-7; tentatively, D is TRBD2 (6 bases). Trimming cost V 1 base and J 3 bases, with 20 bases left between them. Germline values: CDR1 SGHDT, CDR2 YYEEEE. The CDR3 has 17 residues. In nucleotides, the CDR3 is TGTGCCAGCAGCTTGTTAGGGTGGGCTGGAGGGAGCTACGAGCAGTACTTC. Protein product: CASSLLGWAGGSYEQYF.

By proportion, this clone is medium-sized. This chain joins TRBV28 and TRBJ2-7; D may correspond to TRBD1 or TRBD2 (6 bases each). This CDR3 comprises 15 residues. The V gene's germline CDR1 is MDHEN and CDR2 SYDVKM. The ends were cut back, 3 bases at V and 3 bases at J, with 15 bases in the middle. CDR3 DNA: TGTGCCAGCAGTTTTTACTCGGGGGCAGTCTACGAGCAGTACTTC. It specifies CASSFYSGAVYEQYF.

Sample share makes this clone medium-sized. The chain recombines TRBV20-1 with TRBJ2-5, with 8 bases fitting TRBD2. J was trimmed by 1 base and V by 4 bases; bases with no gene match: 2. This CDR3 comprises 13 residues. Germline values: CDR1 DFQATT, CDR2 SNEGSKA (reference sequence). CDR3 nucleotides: TGCAGTGCTACGGGGGGGCTCCAAGAGACCCAGTACTTC. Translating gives CSATGGLQETQYF.

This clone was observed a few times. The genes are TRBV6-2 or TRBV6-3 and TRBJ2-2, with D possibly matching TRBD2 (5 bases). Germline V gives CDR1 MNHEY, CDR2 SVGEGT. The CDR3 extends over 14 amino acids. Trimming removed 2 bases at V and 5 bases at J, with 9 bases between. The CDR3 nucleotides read TGTGCCAGCAGTTACGACTACACAACCGGGGAGCTGTTTTTT. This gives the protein CASSYDYTTGELFF.

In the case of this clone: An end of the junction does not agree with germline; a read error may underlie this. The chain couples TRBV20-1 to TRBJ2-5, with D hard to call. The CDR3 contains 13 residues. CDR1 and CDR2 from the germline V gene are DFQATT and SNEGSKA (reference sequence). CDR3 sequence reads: CRASVWPQQTQYF. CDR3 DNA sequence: TGCCGTGCTTCTGTTTGGCCTCAACAGACCCAGTACTTC.

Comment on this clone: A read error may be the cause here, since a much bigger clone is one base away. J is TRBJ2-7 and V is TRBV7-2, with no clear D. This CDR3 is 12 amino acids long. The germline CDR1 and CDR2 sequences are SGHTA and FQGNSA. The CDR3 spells CANSSNYYEQYF. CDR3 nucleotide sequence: TGTGCCAACAGCTCCAACTATTACGAGCAGTACTTC.